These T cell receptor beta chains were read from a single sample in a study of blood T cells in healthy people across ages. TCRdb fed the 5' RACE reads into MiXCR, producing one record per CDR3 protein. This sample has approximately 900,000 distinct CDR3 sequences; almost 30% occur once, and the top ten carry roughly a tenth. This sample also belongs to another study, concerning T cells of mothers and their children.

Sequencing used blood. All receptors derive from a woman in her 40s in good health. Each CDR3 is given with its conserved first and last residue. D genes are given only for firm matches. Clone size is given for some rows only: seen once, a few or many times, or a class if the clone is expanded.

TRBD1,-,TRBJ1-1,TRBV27,CASSLSGTGVNTEAFF,TGTGCCAGCAGTTTATCCGGGACAGGGGTGAACACTGAAGCTTTCTTT
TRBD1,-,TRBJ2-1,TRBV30,CAWSAAGTGINEQFF,TGTGCCTGGAGTGCAGCCGGGACAGGGATAAATGAGCAGTTCTTC
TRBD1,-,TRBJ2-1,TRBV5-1,CASSSVRTGLIGEQFF,TGCGCCAGCAGCTCGGTTCGGACAGGGTTGATAGGTGAGCAGTTCTTC
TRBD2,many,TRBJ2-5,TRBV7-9,CASSFVETSVETQYF,TGTGCCAGCAGCTTTGTAGAGACTAGCGTAGAGACCCAGTACTTC
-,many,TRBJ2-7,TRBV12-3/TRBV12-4,CASSPSYEQYF,TGTGCCAGCAGCCCCTCCTACGAGCAGTACTTC
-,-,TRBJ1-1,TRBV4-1,CASSRGPFTEAFF,TGCGCCAGCAGCCGAGGACCGTTCACTGAAGCTTTCTTT
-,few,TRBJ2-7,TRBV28,CASRGQGAEQYF,TGTGCCAGCAGAGGGCAGGGTGCGGAGCAGTACTTC
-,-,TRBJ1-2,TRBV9,CASRRAGDTYGYTF,TGTGCCAGCAGGAGGGCAGGGGACACCTATGGCTACACCTTC
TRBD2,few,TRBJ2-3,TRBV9,CASSGTSGGAYGTDTQYF,TGTGCCAGCAGCGGTACTAGCGGGGGGGCCTACGGCACAGATACGCAGTATTTT
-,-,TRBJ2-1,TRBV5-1,CASLDSGNEQFF,TGCGCCAGCCTGGACAGCGGCAATGAGCAGTTCTTC
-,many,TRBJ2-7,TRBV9,CASSIHDNYEQYF,TGTGCCAGCAGCATCCATGACAACTACGAGCAGTACTTC
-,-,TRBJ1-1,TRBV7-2,CASSLKGTLNTEAFF,TGTGCCAGCAGCTTAAAGGGTACGTTGAACACTGAAGCTTTCTTT
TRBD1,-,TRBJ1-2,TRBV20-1,CSARPRTGSGYTF,TGCAGTGCTAGACCTCGGACAGGGTCCGGCTACACCTTC
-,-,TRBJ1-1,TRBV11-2,CASSLVSVRNTEAFF,TGTGCCAGCAGCTTAGTATCGGTAAGGAACACTGAAGCTTTCTTT
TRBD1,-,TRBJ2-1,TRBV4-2,CASSQEAGQGYNEQFF,TGTGCCAGCAGCCAAGAAGCGGGACAGGGATACAATGAGCAGTTCTTC
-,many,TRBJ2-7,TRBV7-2,CASSLDPLVGVYEQYF,TGTGCCAGCAGCTTAGACCCTCTGGTCGGAGTCTACGAGCAGTACTTC
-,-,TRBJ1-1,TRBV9,CASSPWRESTEAFF,TGTGCCAGCAGCCCCTGGAGGGAGTCCACTGAAGCTTTCTTT